This note documents a single T cell receptor beta chain sequence. Its antigen is unknown. The source of the sample is a study of CD8 T cells in Susac syndrome. The V gene's germline CDR1 is SGHVS and CDR2 FQNEAQ. V shed 1 base and J shed 0 bases, with 10 bases lying between them. This CDR3 is 17 amino acids long. The study's findings and limits: As the study acknowledged, the number of individuals who were part of its TCR sequencing and HLA analysis was relatively small.

An amount of RNA that ranged from roughly 0.5 to 1 ug was reverse transcribed with random hexamers. The CDR3 of TCR beta was amplified by immunoSEQ multiplex PCR across 54 Vbeta and 13 Jbeta. TCRdb reanalysed the immunoSEQ multiplex PCR reads using MiXCR and keeps one entry per CDR3 protein. The sample lists 150,000 to 200,000 distinct CDR3 sequences, roughly 95% occurring once. From blood CD8+ and CD4+ T cells, TCR beta sequences were generated. Isolation of CD8+ and CD4+ T cells was performed negatively, whereas enrichment of TEMRA cells was done by FACS. The TCR originated in a human donor with Susac syndrome. Sequencing used CD4+ T cells from PBMCs. The rearrangement uses TRBV7-8 and TRBJ1-6, with D possibly being TRBD1 (5 bases). The CDR3 coding sequence is TGTGCCAGCAGCTTAGAAGCAGGGAGCTCCTATAATTCACCCCTCCACTTT. As protein: CASSLEAGSSYNSPLHF.